The T cell receptor (beta chain) under discussion was sequenced for a study of Graves' ophthalmopathy and Graves' hyperthyroidism. On the study more broadly: Stable hyperthyroidism was defined by absence of ophthalmopathy within 18 months of follow-up. Overall study findings and caveats: Most thyroid-expanded clonotypes exceeding 0.001 frequency were also found in blood. Ophthalmopathy and stable hyperthyroidism were discriminated by a 13-signature model, with about 91% sensitivity and 70% to 84% specificity.

This clonotype was detected ten times or more. The antigen is undetermined. Hyperthyroidism in these 18- to 65-year-old patients was newly diagnosed, lasting under 2 months. The sequenced template was RNA, covering the TCR beta CDR3 region. HTBI-primed first-round RT-PCR preceded second-round multiplex PCR. From the multiplex PCR reads, TCRdb called clonotypes with MiXCR, one entry per CDR3 protein. The sample holds over a million distinct CDR3 sequences; approximately 35% are singletons and the top ten take 8.5% to 14%. Per the germline V gene, CDR1 is ENHRY and CDR2 is SYGVKD. The CDR3 totals 12 residues. Trimming stripped 5 bases from V and 4 bases from J, with 8 bases between.

V is TRBV10-3 and J is TRBJ1-2; D is unclear. Sequenced: peripheral blood or thyroid tissue (not recorded which). The sequence derives from an adult man with Graves' hyperthyroidism. CDR3 sequence (DNA): TGTGCCATCAGTCGGGATTCCTATGGCTACACCTTC. The encoded protein is CAISRDSYGYTF.